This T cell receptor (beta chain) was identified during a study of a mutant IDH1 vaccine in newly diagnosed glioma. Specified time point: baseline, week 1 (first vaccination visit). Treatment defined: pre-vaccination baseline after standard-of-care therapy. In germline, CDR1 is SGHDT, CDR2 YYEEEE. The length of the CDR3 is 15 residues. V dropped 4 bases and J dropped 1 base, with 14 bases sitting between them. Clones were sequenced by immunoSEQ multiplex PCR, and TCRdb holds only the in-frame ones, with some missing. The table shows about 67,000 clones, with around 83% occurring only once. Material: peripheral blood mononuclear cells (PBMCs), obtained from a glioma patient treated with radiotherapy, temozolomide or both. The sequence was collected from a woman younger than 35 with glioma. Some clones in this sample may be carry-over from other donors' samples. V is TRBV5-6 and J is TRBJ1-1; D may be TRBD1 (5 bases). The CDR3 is CASSRWGLANTEAFF. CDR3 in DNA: TGTGCCAGCAGCCGATGGGGACTTGCGAACACTGAAGCTTTCTTT.